These 5 T cell receptor beta chains share one sample of origin, sequenced in a study of T cell changes during pregnancy in multiple sclerosis. Sequencing used immunoSEQ multiplex PCR; TCRdb keeps in-frame clones, though not all of them. The data show tens of thousands of clones, around 90% seen once. Sequenced material: CD4+ T cells from peripheral blood mononuclear cells, taken in the third trimester of pregnancy. These receptors were obtained from a female donor in good health, enrolled as a control in a pregnancy study.

The rearrangement joins TRBV29-1 to TRBJ2-5; D is perhaps TRBD2 (6 bases). The CDR3 length is 14 residues. V was shortened by 6 bases and J by 1 base, with 15 bases between the two germline ends. From germline, CDR1 is SQVTM and CDR2 ANQGSEA. CDR3 sequence reads: CSVWGSGVQETQYF. Here the CDR3 DNA reads TGCAGCGTGTGGGGTAGCGGAGTCCAAGAGACCCAGTACTTC.

The chain couples TRBV12-5 to TRBJ2-5; 8 nucleotides agree with TRBD2. J gave up 5 bases and V 1 base, and 0 bases lay outside the gene matches. This CDR3 is 13 amino acids long. Germline V lookup: CDR1 LGHNT, CDR2 FRNRAP. The CDR3 loop reads CASGLGGGETQYF. In nucleotides, the CDR3 is TGTGCTAGTGGTTTGGGCGGGGGGGAGACCCAGTACTTC. The complete variable domain, with remaining parts taken from reference TRBV12-5 and TRBJ2-5, reads DARVTQTPRHKVTEMGQEVTMRCQPILGHNTVFWYRQTMMQGLELLAYFRNRAPLDDSGMPKDRFSAEMPDATLATLKIQPSEPRDSAVYFCASGLGGGETQYFGPGTRLLVL.

J is TRBJ2-2 and V is TRBV30, with 16 bases fitting TRBD2. The germline gives CDR1 GTSNPN, CDR2 SVGIG (reference sequence). CDR3 size: 17 residues. After removal of 3 bases from V and 7 bases from J, the junction contained 8 bases not matched to a gene. The CDR3 nucleotides are TGTGCCTGGAGCAGTTCGGGACTAGCGGGGGGGCACGGGGAGCTGTTTTTT. This encodes CAWSSSGLAGGHGELFF. The variable domain in full, with the rest retrieved from reference TRBV30 and TRBJ2-2, is SQTIHQWPATLVQPVGSPLSLECTVEGTSNPNLYWYRQAAGRGLQLLFYSVGIGQISSEVPQNLSASRPQDRQFILSSKKLLLSDSGFYLCAWSSSGLAGGHGELFFGEGSRLTVL.

The J gene is TRBJ1-4, the V gene TRBV6-6; D gene unclear. Germline V lookup: CDR1 MNHNY, CDR2 SVGAGI (reference sequence). The V and J ends lost 4 bases and 3 bases respectively, with 15 bases between them. CDR3 length: 16 amino acids. The CDR3: CASSSRPAAANEKLFF. As DNA, the CDR3 is TGTGCCAGCAGTTCCCGACCGGCCGCGGCTAATGAAAAACTGTTTTTT.

Details on this clone: At one end the junction does not follow the germline gene, possibly because of a read error. Other DNA sequences from this sample encode an identical CDR3 as well. The chain joins TRBV5-1 to TRBJ1-2; 12 bases map to TRBD1. Germline CDR1 reads SGHRS; CDR2 reads YFSETQ. This CDR3 has 15 amino acids. The CDR3, as DNA: TGCGCCAGCAGCTTACTGGGACAGGGGGCTCGGGGCTACACTTTC. This codes for CASSLLGQGARGYTF.